What follows is one T cell receptor beta chain and its context. The antigen remains unidentified. This specimen belongs to a study of cytomegalovirus exposure and HLA in healthy donors. Background on the study: A prior analysis found 117 million unique TCR beta sequences from roughly 180 million T cells. Whole-study results and caveats: HLA alleles were associated with 15,000 to 20,000 TCR beta sequences in a later analysis at 0.05 false discovery rate.

Trimming cost V 0 bases and J 4 bases; bases outside gene matches: 14. Germline CDR1 is LGHNA and CDR2 is YSLEER. The CDR3 consists of 19 residues. PCR primers comprised 60 Vbeta and 13 Jbeta primers. Profiling relied on immunoSEQ multiplex PCR, and the TCRdb table lists in-frame clones only, not all of them. The sample includes 150,000 or so clones, approximately 80% of them seen just once. The chain employs TRBV4-3 and TRBJ2-3; 9 nucleotides match TRBD2. The sample comprised PBMCs. This clonotype was sampled from a man aged 30 to 39 in good health and CMV-seropositive. The CDR3 DNA sequence: TGCGCCAGCAGCCAAGATTGGGCTAGCGGGGCCAGCTTGGCAGATACGCAGTATTTT. It specifies CASSQDWASGASLADTQYF.